A single sample is the source of the 21 T cell receptor beta chains below, sequenced in a study of beta chain features in type 1 diabetes. Every isolated RNA sample was fully reverse transcribed, so sequencing captured expressed TCRB transcripts. Produced via immunoSEQ multiplex PCR; TCRdb's table is partial and in-frame only. The repertoire has some 100,000 clones, 40% of them found once; the top ten carry around 0.07%. The sample comprised stem cell memory CD4+ T cells from blood. The source of these receptors is a woman under 30 in good health.

CDR3 sequence reads: CASSSPYRDPYNEQFF. In DNA form, the CDR3 reads TGTGCCAGCAGCTCTCCCTACAGGGACCCGTACAATGAGCAGTTCTTC. The chain uses TRBV7-6 and TRBJ2-1; TRBD1 might be the D (6 bases). The CDR3 totals 16 residues. Germline assignment: CDR1 SGHVS and CDR2 FNYEAQ. V lost 4 bases to trimming and J lost 4 bases, with 17 bases between them.

This clone was counted a single time. The rearrangement uses TRBV28 and TRBJ2-2; TRBD2 matches 7 bases. V shed 3 bases and J 1 base; nucleotides not matched to a gene: 8. The germline V gene encodes CDR1 MDHEN and CDR2 SYDVKM. The CDR3 spans 17 residues. CDR3 amino acids: CASSFTGGWWNTGELFF. The CDR3 nucleotides are TGTGCCAGCAGTTTTACGGGAGGCTGGTGGAACACCGGGGAGCTGTTTTTT. The full variable domain, completed using reference TRBV28 and TRBJ2-2, is DVKVTQSSRYLVKRTGEKVFLECVQDMDHENMFWYRQDPGLGLRLIYFSYDVKMKEKGDIPEGYSVSREKKERFSLILESASTNQTSMYLCASSFTGGWWNTGELFFGEGSRLTVL.

This chain uses TRBV7-9 with TRBJ2-1; TRBD2 matches at 7 bases. CDR3 size: 17 residues. CDR1 is SEHNR, CDR2 FQNEAQ, per germline (reference sequence). V was clipped by 2 bases and J by 1 base; unmatched bases: 8. DNA for the CDR3: TGTGCCAGCAGCTTACGAAGTAGCGGGTTATCCTACAATGAGCAGTTCTTC. Amino acid sequence: CASSLRSSGLSYNEQFF.

This clone was detected only a few times. The rearrangement uses TRBV18 and TRBJ1-5; maybe TRBD1 (5 bases). CDR3 length equals 15 residues. Trimming shortened V by 0 bases and J by 7 bases, and 13 bases separated the two germline ends. Germline V gene lookup returns CDR1 KGHSH and CDR2 LQKENI. DNA for the CDR3: TGTGCCAGCTCACCACCGGTCCAGGGAGGACAGCCCCAGCATTTT. Residues: CASSPPVQGGQPQHF. The full variable domain, its missing parts supplied by reference TRBV18 and TRBJ1-5, is NAGVMQNPRHLVRRRGQEARLRCSPMKGHSHVYWYRQLPEEGLKFMVYLQKENIIDESGMPKERFSAEFPKEGPSILRIQQVVRGDSAAYFCASSPPVQGGQPQHFGDGTRLSIL.

The V gene is TRBV28, the J gene TRBJ1-5; no reliable D call. Trimming took 2 bases from V and 1 from J, leaving 12 bases between them. This CDR3 is 16 amino acids long. The germline V gene has CDR1 MDHEN and CDR2 SYDVKM. The CDR3: CASSLINILSNQPQHF. CDR3 DNA: TGTGCCAGCAGTTTAATTAACATTTTAAGCAATCAGCCCCAGCATTTT.

This chain uses TRBV9 with TRBJ1-5; the D is unclear. This CDR3 has 15 amino acids. Per germline, CDR1 SGDLS and CDR2 YYNGEE. V shed 3 bases and J shed 1 base, with 11 bases lying between them. The CDR3 DNA sequence: TGTGCCAGCAGCGCGGGGATCTTGAGCAATCAGCCCCAGCATTTT. This translates into CASSAGILSNQPQHF.

This clone was recorded a few times. V usage is TRBV5-4 and J usage is TRBJ1-2, with D uncertain. CDR1 is SGHNT, CDR2 YYREEE, per germline (reference sequence). The CDR3 is 13 residues long. Trimming stripped 2 bases from V and 2 bases from J, with 7 bases between. CDR3 DNA: TGTGCCAGCAGCTTAGCGGTGAACTATGGCTACACCTTC. Its protein product is CASSLAVNYGYTF.

The sample holds a few counts of this clone. The rearrangement joins TRBV11-1 to TRBJ2-1, with D tentatively TRBD1 (5 bases). The ends were cut back, 4 bases at V and 7 bases at J, with 11 bases in the middle. Germline-derived CDR1 and CDR2 are SGHAT and FQDESV (reference sequence). This CDR3 has 13 residues. CDR3 sequence reads: CASSSPDKNEQFF. The CDR3 DNA sequence: TGTGCCAGCAGCTCCCCGGACAAGAATGAGCAGTTCTTC.

The chain employs TRBV5-4 and TRBJ1-4; no firm D call. The germline gives CDR1 SGHNT, CDR2 YYREEE (reference sequence). The germline V and J ends were trimmed by 2 bases and 0 bases, with 5 bases remaining between them. CDR3 size: 14 residues. For the CDR3, the DNA is TGTGCCAGCAGCTTACGAGCAACTAATGAAAAACTGTTTTTT. This sequence encodes CASSLRATNEKLFF.

There are a few counts of this clone. The chain recombines TRBV29-1 with TRBJ1-5; D is unclear. Germline V gene lookup returns CDR1 SQVTM and CDR2 ANQGSEA. The CDR3 has 13 amino acids. V lost 4 bases, J lost 2 bases, and 9 bases lay in between. The CDR3 nucleotides read TGCAGCGTTGTTTGGCAGGGCAATCAGCCCCAGCATTTT. Translation: CSVVWQGNQPQHF.

The J gene is TRBJ2-3, the V gene TRBV2; D is perhaps TRBD1 (5 bases). V was shortened by 6 bases and J by 4 bases, with 17 bases between the two germline ends. The CDR3 loop spans 15 amino acids. Germline V CDR1 and CDR2: SNHLY, FYNNEI. Here the CDR3 reads CASRKMWQGADTQYF. For the CDR3, the DNA is TGTGCCAGCAGAAAAATGTGGCAGGGCGCAGATACGCAGTATTTT.

The chain uses TRBV6-1 and TRBJ2-1, with D unclear. The CDR3 consists of 15 residues. Germline CDR1 MNHNS, CDR2 SASEGT. V was cut by 5 bases and J by 6 bases, with 17 bases left in between. CDR3 sequence reads: CASSHSPIKANEQFF. The CDR3 DNA is TGTGCCAGCAGTCACAGTCCGATTAAGGCCAATGAGCAGTTCTTC.

Only a few counts were recorded for this clone. The V call is TRBV6-1, the J call TRBJ1-2, with D maybe TRBD1 (6 bases). Germline V gene data show CDR1 as MNHNS and CDR2 as SASEGT. The V and J ends lost 2 bases and 4 bases respectively, with 14 bases between them. This CDR3 is 15 amino acids long. This CDR3 reads CASSEPLDRFYGYTF. In nucleotides, the CDR3 is TGTGCCAGCAGTGAACCCCTGGACAGATTCTATGGCTACACCTTC.

The chain joins TRBV4-2 to TRBJ2-1; TRBD2 agrees at 12 bases. CDR3 length equals 16 residues. The V gene end was trimmed by 2 bases and the J gene end by 4 bases; junction bases not matched to a gene: 3. From germline, CDR1 is LGHNA and CDR2 YNFKEQ. The CDR3 spells CASSQRTSGNYNEQFF. The CDR3 bases are TGTGCCAGCAGCCAACGGACTAGCGGGAATTACAATGAGCAGTTCTTC.

The genes are TRBV7-9 and TRBJ2-7; 10 nucleotides line up with TRBD1. The CDR3 consists of 15 residues. With V trimmed by 5 bases and J by 3 bases, 7 bases remained unmatched. CDR1 and CDR2 from the germline V gene are SEHNR and FQNEAQ (reference sequence). CDR3 residues: CASSLGTGAVYEQYF. The CDR3 DNA sequence: TGTGCCAGCAGCCTTGGGACAGGGGCTGTCTACGAGCAGTACTTC.

This clone was seen more than once but under ten times. The chain uses TRBV5-1 and TRBJ2-1; TRBD2 matches 13 bases. V lost 2 bases and J lost 5; bases outside the gene matches: 10. CDR3 length: 18 amino acids. Germline-derived CDR1 and CDR2 are SGHRS and YFSETQ. CDR3 coding DNA: TGCGCCAGCAGCTTTTGGGGACGGGGACTAGCGGGGCACAATGAGCAGTTCTTC. Translation gives CASSFWGRGLAGHNEQFF.

V gene TRBV5-1 combines with J gene TRBJ2-7; maybe TRBD1 (6 bases). Between the trimmed V and J ends, which lost 0 bases and 5 bases, there was a span of 15 bases. Germline values: CDR1 SGHRS, CDR2 YFSETQ. This CDR3 comprises 15 residues. CDR3 region: CASSLDQGLRDEQYF. The CDR3 DNA sequence: TGCGCCAGCAGCTTGGATCAGGGGCTAAGGGACGAGCAGTACTTC.

This chain links TRBV28 with TRBJ2-1; TRBD2 matches 13 bases. The V segment lost 3 bases and the J segment 10 bases; nucleotides outside the gene matches: 15. Germline CDR1 reads MDHEN; CDR2 reads SYDVKM. The CDR3 length is 18 residues. The CDR3: CASSFSVSAGLAGREQFF. The DNA of the CDR3 is TGTGCCAGCAGTTTTTCCGTATCTGCGGGACTAGCGGGACGCGAGCAGTTCTTC.

This chain links TRBV28 with TRBJ1-3, with TRBD1 matching over 10 bases. V dropped 2 bases and J dropped 3; count of bases not matched to a gene: 4. This CDR3 is 16 amino acids long. Looked up from germline, CDR1 is MDHEN and CDR2 is SYDVKM. CDR3 DNA sequence: TGTGCCAGCAGTTTAAGGACAGGGGGGCATGGAAACACCATATATTTT. Translating gives CASSLRTGGHGNTIYF.

This chain links TRBV7-9 with TRBJ1-4, with TRBD1 identical over 9 bases. J gave up 6 bases and V 5 bases, and 7 bases lay outside the gene matches. The CDR3 runs to 15 residues. Germline V gene sequence: CDR1 SEHNR, CDR2 FQNEAQ (reference sequence). The CDR3 region has the DNA TGTGCCAGCAGCACCGGACAGGGGATGGATGAAAAACTGTTTTTT. Amino acid sequence: CASSTGQGMDEKLFF.

The chain is built from TRBV5-4 and TRBJ2-7; 12 bases are a match to TRBD2. Germline trimming cut 4 bases from V and 1 base from J; bases unmatched to any gene: 3. The CDR3 sequence is 15 residues long. CDR1 is SGHNT and CDR2 is YYREEE in the germline V gene (reference sequence). Here the CDR3 reads CASSLTSGRSYEQYF. CDR3 in DNA: TGTGCCAGCAGCCTGACTAGCGGGAGATCCTACGAGCAGTACTTC.